This T cell receptor beta chain emerged from a study of spatial heterogeneity in lung cancer. Study information: Detection consistently yielded more beta chains than alpha chains.

In this sample, this clonotype turned up many times. Via MiXCR, TCRdb re-called the 5' RACE reads, giving one row per CDR3 protein. Altogether tens of thousands of distinct CDR3 sequences are present, approximately 7.5% being singletons, with the ten largest covering about 26%. The time point is: sample taken at primary tumor resection. Frozen PBMC, nontumor lung or tumor provided whole RNA, which was sequenced unsorted. V shed 0 bases and J shed 3 bases, with 7 bases lying between them. This CDR3 has 14 amino acids. Germline V gene sequence: CDR1 SGHKS, CDR2 YYEKEE (reference sequence). This specimen consisted of PBMCs, obtained at surgery. The chain has TRBV5-5 and TRBJ1-5; maybe TRBD1 (5 bases). The clonotype originates from a male donor with early-stage non-small cell lung cancer. CDR3 residues: CASSLEGYNQPQHF. DNA for the CDR3: TGTGCCAGCAGCTTGGAGGGGTACAATCAGCCCCAGCATTTT.